One sample yielded the 29 T cell receptor beta chains listed below, sequenced in a study of T cells expressing NK-cell markers (dated by TCRdb to 2018 to 2020). Libraries were prepared through 5' RACE. Sequencing was performed on an Illumina HiSeq 2000. After TCRdb reprocessed the reads, each CDR3 protein sequence was kept as one row, without DNA. For this sample, the table gives some 140,000 distinct CDR3 sequences. The ten largest clonotypes hold 37% of the sample. The sample taken for sequencing was blood T cells: a sorted CD56 or NKG2C T cell subset, CD4+ or CD8+ T cells, or bulk PBMC T cells (not recorded which). The receptors here all came from a woman aged 50 to 60 in good health. Donor details come from another sample of the same person, matched by shared clones.

The rearrangement joins TRBV6-2 or TRBV6-3 to TRBJ1-2; TCRdb calls TRBD1, which cannot be checked without DNA. Per the germline V gene, CDR1 is MNHEY and CDR2 is SVGEGT. This CDR3 is 19 amino acids long. CDR3 sequence: CASSGAGTETIVPPYGYTF.

J is TRBJ2-3 and V is TRBV7-8; TCRdb indicates TRBD1, and absent DNA this call remains unverified. Germline CDR1 and CDR2: SGHVS and FQNEAQ. This CDR3 has 16 amino acids. The CDR3 loop is CASSSTPYQLTDTQYF.

CDR3 amino acids: CASSVAGQSNTEAFF. The V call is TRBV9, the J call TRBJ1-1; TCRdb returns TRBD1, unconfirmable since there is no DNA. From germline, CDR1 is SGDLS and CDR2 YYNGEE. This CDR3 is 15 amino acids long.

This chain connects TRBV30 to TRBJ2-1; the TCRdb D gene call, TRBD1, has no DNA to confirm it. The length of the CDR3 is 13 residues. From germline, CDR1 is GTSNPN and CDR2 SVGIG (reference sequence). CDR3 sequence reads: CAFLRDSINEQFF.

The V and J genes are TRBV4-1 and TRBJ1-1. Germline lookup yields CDR1 MGHRA and CDR2 YSYEKL. This CDR3 is 15 amino acids long. The CDR3 here is CASSRSPGLNTEAFF.

The CDR3 loop is CSVGGSGRSYEQYF. The chain is built from TRBV29-1 and TRBJ2-7. The germline CDR1 and CDR2 sequences are SQVTM and ANQGSEA. This CDR3 spans 14 amino acids.

The chain joins TRBV11-2 to TRBJ2-2; TCRdb lists TRBD1, though no DNA is available to test this call. The germline CDR1 and CDR2 sequences are SGHAT and FQNNGV. The length of the CDR3 is 16 residues. The CDR3 here is CASSSIQGSWAGELFF.

This chain links TRBV28 with TRBJ2-1; with no DNA, the TCRdb D assignment of TRBD1 cannot be verified. Germline CDR1 and CDR2: MDHEN and SYDVKM. There are 13 residues in the CDR3. CDR3 sequence: CAIRDSSYNEQFF.

CDR3: CASRLDRSSGNTIYF. This sequence joins TRBV12-3 or TRBV12-4 and TRBJ1-3; TCRdb gives TRBD1 as the D gene, but with no DNA this cannot be confirmed. The CDR3 runs to 15 residues.

CDR3 sequence reads: CASSPGGGELFF. J is TRBJ2-2 and V is TRBV4-2; the D call of TRBD1 rests on TCRdb alone, since no DNA is present to check it. The germline gives CDR1 LGHNA, CDR2 YNFKEQ. The length of the CDR3 is 12 residues.

This chain joins TRBV2 and TRBJ1-2; lacking DNA, the TRBD1 call made by TCRdb goes unchecked. CDR1 SNHLY and CDR2 FYNNEI come from the germline V gene. The CDR3 extends over 14 amino acids. The CDR3 sequence: CASSDFGQNYGYTF.

The chain is built from TRBV3-1 and TRBJ2-3; TCRdb picks TRBD2, but there is no DNA to check that call. There are 13 residues in the CDR3. Germline values: CDR1 LGHDT, CDR2 YNNKEL (reference sequence). The CDR3: CASGPPTADTQYF.

This chain connects TRBV12-3 or TRBV12-4 to TRBJ1-5; TCRdb designates TRBD1, a call that cannot be tested without DNA. The CDR3 totals 16 residues. The CDR3 protein is CASTLGGLYSNQPQHF.

The V call is TRBV18, the J call TRBJ2-7. Germline CDR1 and CDR2: KGHSH and LQKENI. The CDR3 consists of 16 residues. This chain's CDR3 is CASSDHPARSSYEQYF.

The V and J genes are TRBV10-3 and TRBJ2-7; the TCRdb D gene call, TRBD1, has no DNA to confirm it. From germline, CDR1 is ENHRY and CDR2 SYGVKD. The CDR3 sequence is 16 residues long. The CDR3 reads CAISGGTPSPSYEQYF.

This chain joins TRBV12-3 or TRBV12-4 and TRBJ2-5. There are 11 residues in the CDR3. The chain's CDR3 is CASSAEGTQYF.

The gene calls are TRBV30 and TRBJ2-1; TCRdb gives TRBD2 as the D gene, but with no DNA this cannot be confirmed. This CDR3 has 14 amino acids. Germline V gives CDR1 GTSNPN, CDR2 SVGIG (reference sequence). The CDR3 region is CAGQGLAEYNEQFF.

This CDR3 is CASSESRNSGIHETQYF. The J gene is TRBJ2-5, the V gene TRBV2; absent DNA, TCRdb's TRBD2 call cannot be checked. Germline loops: CDR1 SNHLY, CDR2 FYNNEI. This CDR3 is 17 amino acids long.

This rearrangement joins TRBV12-3 or TRBV12-4 to TRBJ1-2; the D call of TRBD1 rests on TCRdb alone, since no DNA is present to check it. The CDR3 is 15 residues long. Here the CDR3 reads CASSLHLDSSYGYTF.

The CDR3 loop is CASSETTENTEAFF. The V and J genes are TRBV6-1 and TRBJ1-1. This CDR3 comprises 14 residues. Germline V gene data show CDR1 as MNHNS and CDR2 as SASEGT.

The chain recombines TRBV20-1 with TRBJ1-2; TCRdb returns TRBD1, unconfirmable since there is no DNA. This CDR3 comprises 15 residues. The germline CDR1 and CDR2 sequences are DFQATT and SNEGSKA (reference sequence). The CDR3: CSARDLMTGDYGYTF.

V is TRBV12-3 or TRBV12-4 and J is TRBJ2-1; TCRdb lists TRBD2, though no DNA is available to test this call. The CDR3 loop spans 14 amino acids. This CDR3 reads CASSLLLAGGHGFF.

V usage is TRBV19 and J usage is TRBJ2-1; the D gene TCRdb calls, TRBD2, cannot be checked with no DNA. The CDR3 runs to 14 residues. Germline CDR1 and CDR2: LNHDA and SQIVND (reference sequence). CDR3 region: CASSSSGRENEQFF.

The chain couples TRBV27 to TRBJ1-5; TCRdb reports TRBD1, a call that lacks DNA to check it against. The germline CDR1 and CDR2 sequences are MNHEY and SMNVEV (reference sequence). The CDR3 consists of 14 residues. CDR3 in amino acids: CASSPGTGNQPQHF.

The chain recombines TRBV20-1 with TRBJ2-7; TCRdb returns TRBD1, unconfirmable since there is no DNA. There are 15 residues in the CDR3. Germline V gene data show CDR1 as DFQATT and CDR2 as SNEGSKA (reference sequence). CDR3 sequence: CSASHPGLGLYEQYF.

The chain has TRBV7-6 and TRBJ2-3. The CDR3 sequence is 14 residues long. Germline V lookup: CDR1 SGHVS, CDR2 FNYEAQ. The CDR3 sequence: CASSRTDGDLAQYF.

J is TRBJ2-1 and V is TRBV24-1; absent DNA, TCRdb's TRBD1 call cannot be checked. CDR3 length equals 13 residues. Germline V gives CDR1 KGHDR, CDR2 SFDVKD. The CDR3 reads CATSDPWDSEQFF.

This sequence joins TRBV5-1 and TRBJ2-5; TCRdb reports TRBD1, a call that lacks DNA to check it against. Germline CDR1 is SGHRS and CDR2 is YFSETQ. The CDR3 is made up of 14 amino acids. CDR3 sequence: CASSPGQGMETQYF.

The chain combines TRBV5-1 with TRBJ1-1; TCRdb indicates TRBD1, and absent DNA this call remains unverified. The CDR3 has 14 residues. CDR1 and CDR2 (germline): SGHRS, YFSETQ. CDR3 sequence: CASSLGGAAYEAFF.